Listed here are 16 T cell receptor beta chains from one sample, sequenced in a study of cytomegalovirus exposure and HLA in healthy donors. PCR used 60 Vbeta primers and 13 Jbeta primers. Sequencing was performed with immunoSEQ multiplex PCR; in TCRdb, only in-frame clones are kept and a portion is missing. The sample records approximately 120,000 clones, roughly 69% being singletons. Sequenced sample: PBMCs. Receptors originate from a human donor in good health.

The chain has TRBV2 and TRBJ1-2; 7 positions match TRBD1. Germline V lookup: CDR1 SNHLY, CDR2 FYNNEI. The junction had 12 bases not matched to a gene; V was cut back by 7 bases and J by 4 bases. The CDR3 contains 15 residues. In DNA form, the CDR3 reads TGTGCCAGCACGGGACAGCCTCCGGCGGGCTATGGCTACACCTTC. This encodes CASTGQPPAGYGYTF.

This rearrangement joins TRBV6-6 to TRBJ1-5; 9 bases line up with TRBD1. Germline loops: CDR1 MNHNY, CDR2 SVGAGI (reference sequence). The trim removed 5 bases at V and 7 bases at J, leaving 6 bases unmatched. The CDR3 runs 14 residues. The CDR3 region is CASSQGTGTQPQHF. The CDR3 coding sequence is TGTGCCAGCAGTCAAGGGACAGGGACCCAGCCCCAGCATTTT.

The table lists this clone with a count of one. V usage is TRBV2 and J usage is TRBJ2-5; TRBD1 matches at 10 bases. Germline V CDR1 and CDR2: SNHLY, FYNNEI. The CDR3 totals 15 residues. V shed 8 bases and J 2 bases; nucleotides not matched to a gene: 8. The CDR3 protein is CASFRTGGLQETQYF. CDR3 sequence (DNA): TGTGCCAGCTTCCGGACAGGGGGTCTACAAGAGACCCAGTACTTC.

This chain connects TRBV5-4 to TRBJ2-7; 11 bases fit TRBD1. The CDR3 loop spans 13 amino acids. Germline trimming cut 3 bases from V and 7 bases from J; bases unmatched to any gene: 3. The V gene's germline CDR1 is SGHNT and CDR2 YYREEE (reference sequence). CDR3 nucleotide sequence: TGTGCCAGCAGCTCGGGGACAGGGGGTGAGCAGTACTTC. It is translated as CASSSGTGGEQYF.

V usage is TRBV5-4 and J usage is TRBJ2-2, with 7 bases aligning to TRBD1. Germline-derived CDR1 and CDR2 are SGHNT and YYREEE (reference sequence). V lost 0 bases and J lost 6; bases outside the gene matches: 5. This CDR3 is built from 15 residues. In nucleotides, the CDR3 is TGTGCCAGCAGCTTGGACTTACAGGGGCCCGGGGAGCTGTTTTTT. Translation: CASSLDLQGPGELFF. The whole variable domain, filled in from reference TRBV5-4 and TRBJ2-2, reads ETGVTQSPTHLIKTRGQQVTLRCSSQSGHNTVSWYQQALGQGPQFIFQYYREEENGRGNFPPRFSGLQFPNYSSELNVNALELDDSALYLCASSLDLQGPGELFFGEGSRLTVL.

The gene calls are TRBV7-2 and TRBJ2-7; 7 bases are shared with TRBD2. The V and J ends lost 2 bases and 4 bases, in that order; junction bases with no gene match: 5. The CDR3 sequence is 14 residues long. Germline V gene sequence: CDR1 SGHTA, CDR2 FQGNSA. The CDR3 DNA sequence: TGTGCCAGCAGCTTAATGCGGGGGAATTACGAGCAGTACTTC. It codes for CASSLMRGNYEQYF.

The rearrangement uses TRBV30 and TRBJ2-3; the D is unclear. The germline gives CDR1 GTSNPN, CDR2 SVGIG (reference sequence). CDR3 length: 14 residues. Trimming took 2 bases from V and 0 from J, leaving 9 bases between them. DNA of the CDR3: TGTGCCTGGAGTATAAAATCTAGCACAGATACGCAGTATTTT. It encodes CAWSIKSSTDTQYF.

In this sample, this clone turned up a few times. The chain recombines TRBV6-4 with TRBJ1-4, with a tentative D call TRBD1 (5 bases). Trimming took off 5 bases at V and 2 bases at J, with 12 bases between the two ends. This CDR3 spans 15 amino acids. CDR1 and CDR2 (germline): MRHNA, SNTAGT. CDR3: CASSLRPGTNEKLFF. CDR3 bases: TGTGCCAGCAGTCTCCGTCCAGGGACTAATGAAAAACTGTTTTTT.

The chain links TRBV2 to TRBJ2-7, with TRBD1 matching over 9 bases. V gave up 4 bases and J gave up 5 bases; unmatched junction bases: 6. Germline CDR1 is SNHLY and CDR2 is FYNNEI. The CDR3 runs to 14 residues. This CDR3 is CASSVQGALDEQYF. CDR3 sequence (DNA): TGTGCCAGCAGTGTACAGGGGGCTTTGGACGAGCAGTACTTC.

The rearrangement uses TRBV28 and TRBJ2-2; 9 bases line up with TRBD1. The CDR3 spans 16 residues. Losses at the gene ends were 3 bases for V and 8 bases for J; bases not matched to a gene: 10. Germline loops: CDR1 MDHEN, CDR2 SYDVKM. CDR3 bases: TGTGCCAGCAGTTTGCTGGGACAGGGTGGGATTGGGGAGCTGTTTTTT. It translates to CASSLLGQGGIGELFF. The entire variable domain, with the rest obtained from reference TRBV28 and TRBJ2-2, is as follows: DVKVTQSSRYLVKRTGEKVFLECVQDMDHENMFWYRQDPGLGLRLIYFSYDVKMKEKGDIPEGYSVSREKKERFSLILESASTNQTSMYLCASSLLGQGGIGELFFGEGSRLTVL.

V usage is TRBV5-1 and J usage is TRBJ1-1, with 9 bases fitting TRBD1. Germline-derived CDR1 and CDR2 are SGHRS and YFSETQ. The V segment lost 4 bases and the J segment 4 bases; nucleotides outside the gene matches: 5. The CDR3 has 14 residues. CDR3 sequence: CASSLTTGGTEAFF. In DNA, the CDR3 is TGCGCCAGCAGCCTAACGACAGGGGGCACTGAAGCTTTCTTT.

V and J are TRBV10-3 and TRBJ1-2, with 9 bases identical to TRBD1. CDR1 and CDR2 (germline): ENHRY, SYGVKD. The trim removed 5 bases at V and 4 bases at J, leaving 8 bases unmatched. The CDR3 runs to 15 residues. The CDR3 nucleotides read TGTGCCATCAGTTTTACAGGGGGCGAGGGCTATGGCTACACCTTC. It translates to CAISFTGGEGYGYTF.

This clone was observed a single time. The V gene is TRBV6-1, the J gene TRBJ1-5; 10 bases match TRBD1. Germline CDR1 MNHNS, CDR2 SASEGT. With 9 bases clipped from V and 8 bases from J, the junction kept 13 bases outside the gene matches. The CDR3 is 15 residues long. In DNA form, the CDR3 reads TGTGCCAGTAAGAGGCGGGGACAGGGGCTGGAGCCCCAGCATTTT. As protein: CASKRRGQGLEPQHF.

The V and J genes are TRBV6-5 and TRBJ2-3, with D unclear. Germline CDR1 MNHEY, CDR2 SVGAGI. The V end lost 6 bases, the J end lost 2 bases, and 12 bases lay between the germline ends. The CDR3 loop spans 14 amino acids. This chain's CDR3 is CASSTLVPTDTQYF. The CDR3 DNA reads as TGTGCCAGCAGCACCCTAGTCCCCACAGATACGCAGTATTTT.

The rearrangement joins TRBV6-6 to TRBJ2-2; 7 positions match TRBD1. This CDR3 has 14 amino acids. Germline trimming cut 6 bases from V and 4 bases from J; bases unmatched to any gene: 5. Germline V CDR1 and CDR2: MNHNY, SVGAGI (reference sequence). The chain's CDR3 is CASSSGQATGELFF. CDR3 sequence (DNA): TGTGCCAGCAGCTCCGGACAGGCCACCGGGGAGCTGTTTTTT.

The chain links TRBV7-6 to TRBJ1-3; the match to TRBD1 covers 10 bases. In germline, CDR1 is SGHVS, CDR2 FNYEAQ. The CDR3 sequence is 16 residues long. Trimming at V came to 5 bases and at J to 7 bases, leaving 11 bases not matched to a gene. CDR3 in DNA: TGTGCCAGCAGCCCCCTTAGTGGGGGACAGGGGAACACCATATATTTT. The encoded protein is CASSPLSGGQGNTIYF.